The 19 T cell receptor beta chains reported below all come from one sample, sequenced in a study of human T cells and chemical hapten exposure. As to time point: patch test 1, 2 weeks after DPC sensitization. The treatment is: therapeutic diphenylcyclopropenone sensitization with weekly scalp DPC. MiXCR, run by TCRdb on the RACE reads, gives a single entry per CDR3 protein. The data hold about 120,000 distinct CDR3 sequences, with roughly an eighth observed a single time. The source material was whole blood, sampled in connection with sensitization to the hapten diphenylcyclopropenone (DPC). The receptors were gathered from a man between 18 and 35 years old with alopecia areata. Some clones in this sample may be carry-over from other donors' samples.

This clonotype appeared many times. The chain has TRBV6-6 and TRBJ2-3, with TRBD1 matching 8 bases. With 5 bases clipped from V and 1 base from J, the junction kept 5 bases outside the gene matches. The CDR3 totals 15 residues. Germline V lookup: CDR1 MNHNY, CDR2 SVGAGI (reference sequence). The CDR3 nucleotides are TGTGCCAGCAGTCTGGAGACAGGGGGCACAGATACGCAGTATTTT. Translation: CASSLETGGTDTQYF.

CDR3 sequence (DNA): TGTGCCAGCAGTGAAGGGACGTATAGCAATCAGCCCCAGCATTTT. Its translation: CASSEGTYSNQPQHF. The chain has TRBV2 and TRBJ1-5; D ambiguous. The CDR3 extends over 15 amino acids. V was clipped by 1 base and J by 0 bases, with 7 bases between them. The germline CDR1 and CDR2 sequences are SNHLY and FYNNEI.

This clonotype was observed a few times. V usage is TRBV20-1 and J usage is TRBJ2-5; a possible D gene is TRBD2 (6 bases). V gave up 0 bases and J gave up 1 base, with 15 bases separating them. Germline-derived CDR1 and CDR2 are DFQATT and SNEGSKA (reference sequence). The CDR3 is 16 amino acids. The CDR3 coding sequence is TGCAGTGCTAGAGATGTGGAGGGGAAGCTCCAAGAGACCCAGTACTTC. Encoded protein: CSARDVEGKLQETQYF.

The genes are TRBV29-1 and TRBJ2-1; 11 positions agree with TRBD1. Germline CDR1 and CDR2: SQVTM and ANQGSEA. The CDR3 loop spans 12 amino acids. Germline trimming cut 7 bases from V and 6 bases from J; bases unmatched to any gene: 2. The CDR3 region is CSAGTGGNEQFF. CDR3 coding DNA: TGCAGCGCAGGGACAGGGGGCAATGAGCAGTTCTTC.

This clonotype has more than one count but fewer than ten. V is TRBV10-3 and J is TRBJ2-3, with a weak D call TRBD2 (5 bases). The V and J ends lost 1 base and 8 bases respectively, with 19 bases between them. Per the germline V gene, CDR1 is ENHRY and CDR2 is SYGVKD. There are 16 residues in the CDR3. The chain's CDR3 is CAISELAGGRRGTQYF. CDR3 sequence (DNA): TGTGCCATCAGTGAGTTAGCCGGCGGCCGTCGGGGTACGCAGTATTTT.

This clonotype was counted at least ten times. CDR3 sequence (DNA): TGCAGTGCCCTGGACAGGGGGCTACTCGACGAGCAGTACGTC. This gives the protein CSALDRGLLDEQYV. The chain is built from TRBV20-1 and TRBJ2-7; 11 bases are shared with TRBD1. The germline gives CDR1 DFQATT, CDR2 SNEGSKA (reference sequence). The length of the CDR3 is 14 residues. Germline trimming cut 6 bases from V and 5 bases from J; bases unmatched to any gene: 9.

The gene calls are TRBV7-9 and TRBJ1-6, with D uncertain. There are 14 residues in the CDR3. Germline values: CDR1 SEHNR, CDR2 FQNEAQ (reference sequence). Trimming cost V 5 bases and J 9 bases, with 14 bases left between them. CDR3 loop: CASSQDGSGSPLHF. In DNA form, the CDR3 reads TGTGCCAGCAGCCAGGACGGCTCGGGTTCACCCCTCCACTTT.

This chain connects TRBV7-9 to TRBJ2-6; tentatively, D is TRBD2 (5 bases). CDR3 length equals 16 residues. Germline loops: CDR1 SEHNR, CDR2 FQNEAQ (reference sequence). Trimming left V 1 base short and J 0 bases short, with 7 bases between. The CDR3 reads CASSLVTSSGANVLTF. DNA of the CDR3: TGTGCCAGCAGCTTAGTAACTAGCTCTGGGGCCAACGTCCTGACTTTC.

This clonotype was seen a few times. The DNA is omitted, as the CDR3 cannot be located on it reliably, and the CDR3 follows TCRdb's listing. The V and J genes are TRBV27 and TRBJ2-7; TRBD1 is the table's D call, not checked against the DNA. From its first to its last residue, the CDR3 has 16 amino acids. The germline V gene encodes CDR1 MNHEY and CDR2 SMNVEV (reference sequence). This CDR3 is CASSPSGQGVIYEQHV.

The sample holds a few counts of this clonotype. V and J are TRBV4-3 and TRBJ2-7; TRBD2 is a possible D gene (5 bases). Germline values: CDR1 LGHNA, CDR2 YSLEER. The V end lost 3 bases, the J end lost 4 bases, and 16 bases lay between the germline ends. This CDR3 contains 15 residues. This CDR3 is CASSQLEGVAYEQYF. CDR3 nucleotide sequence: TGCGCCAGCAGCCAGTTAGAGGGAGTGGCGTACGAGCAGTACTTC.

The rearrangement uses TRBV27 and TRBJ1-2, with D possibly matching TRBD1 (5 bases). With 4 bases removed from V and 1 base from J, the gap between germline ends came to 13 bases. The CDR3 extends over 15 amino acids. From germline, CDR1 is MNHEY and CDR2 SMNVEV (reference sequence). The CDR3 spells CASSSFQGGNYGYTF. The CDR3 region has the DNA TGTGCCAGCAGTTCTTTTCAGGGTGGTAACTATGGCTACACCTTC.

The chain joins TRBV29-1 to TRBJ2-3; no clear D. Deletions cut 0 bases from V and 0 bases from J, with 19 bases between. The CDR3 is 18 amino acids. Germline V gene data show CDR1 as SQVTM and CDR2 as ANQGSEA. The DNA of the CDR3 is TGCAGCGTTGAAGATCCTGGATTGGACGCTGCTAGCACAGATACGCAGTATTTT. Protein product: CSVEDPGLDAASTDTQYF.

The V gene is TRBV6-5, the J gene TRBJ1-6, with D possibly TRBD1 on 5 matching bases. Trimming shortened V by 0 bases and J by 10 bases, and 13 bases separated the two germline ends. This CDR3 has 15 residues. CDR1 is MNHEY, CDR2 SVGAGI, per germline. For the CDR3, the DNA is TGTGCCAGCAGTTACTCGAGGGGCAGGGAATCACCCCTCCACTTT. Encoded protein: CASSYSRGRESPLHF.

This clonotype was found a few times. The J gene is TRBJ2-7, the V gene TRBV10-1; 7 bases fit TRBD2. The CDR3 spans 15 residues. Germline-derived CDR1 and CDR2 are WNHNN and SYGVQD (reference sequence). J gave up 6 bases and V 3 bases, and 11 bases lay outside the gene matches. The CDR3 sequence is CASSDVPGGAREQYV. The CDR3 DNA reads TGCGCCAGCAGTGACGTTCCGGGAGGTGCTCGCGAGCAGTACGTC.

This clonotype has more than one count but fewer than ten. This chain joins TRBV5-1 and TRBJ2-5; 10 positions agree with TRBD1. The CDR3 contains 17 residues. The germline V gene encodes CDR1 SGHRS and CDR2 YFSETQ. Losses at the gene ends were 0 bases for V and 1 base for J; bases not matched to a gene: 6. CDR3 sequence: CASSLARRDRGQETQYF. The CDR3 nucleotides are TGCGCCAGCAGCTTGGCCCGTAGGGACAGGGGCCAAGAGACCCAGTACTTC.

This clonotype appeared a few times. The J gene is TRBJ2-3, the V gene TRBV7-6, with D tentatively TRBD1 (6 bases). Germline V gene data show CDR1 as SGHVS and CDR2 as FNYEAQ. Trimming removed 4 bases from V and 5 bases from J, with 19 bases in between. The CDR3 length is 16 residues. The CDR3 region is CASSSGQYLIEDTQYF. As DNA, the CDR3 is TGTGCCAGCAGCTCAGGACAGTACCTAATAGAAGATACGCAGTATTTT.

This clonotype was counted only a few times. V usage is TRBV4-3 and J usage is TRBJ1-2; D gene unclear. V was trimmed by 0 bases and J by 7 bases, leaving 12 bases between them. Germline lookup yields CDR1 LGHNA and CDR2 YSLEER. This CDR3 has 14 amino acids. CDR3 sequence (DNA): TGCGCCAGCAGCCAAGAGCGAGAAATTGGTGGCTACACCTTC. It is translated as CASSQEREIGGYTF.

The chain links TRBV9 to TRBJ2-2, with 8 bases fitting TRBD2. Losses at the gene ends were 5 bases for V and 1 base for J; bases not matched to a gene: 4. The V gene's germline CDR1 is SGDLS and CDR2 YYNGEE. CDR3 length: 15 residues. This chain's CDR3 is CASSGLAGNTGELFF. Here the CDR3 DNA reads TGTGCCAGCAGTGGTCTAGCGGGGAACACCGGGGAGCTGTTTTTT.

This clonotype was counted a single time. V and J are TRBV6-6 and TRBJ1-1, with D uncertain. The CDR3 extends over 14 amino acids. Trimming stripped 2 bases from V and 1 base from J, with 8 bases between. Germline V gene data show CDR1 as MNHNY and CDR2 as SVGAGI (reference sequence). This CDR3 reads CASSYETANTEAFF. CDR3 DNA: TGTGCCAGCAGTTACGAGACGGCGAACACTGAAGCTTTCTTT.